Listed here are 3 T cell receptor beta chains from one sample, sequenced in a study of early T cells in non-severe SARS-CoV-2 infection. TCRdb itself ran the 5' RACE reads through MiXCR, one entry per CDR3 protein. Of about 30,000 distinct CDR3 sequences listed, approximately 5.3% are singletons. Sequencing was performed on whole blood. These receptors were obtained from an adult who was a healthcare worker with PCR-confirmed SARS-CoV-2 infection or an uninfected control (not recorded which).

This clonotype has at least ten counts. This chain joins TRBV18 and TRBJ2-3, with D tentatively TRBD1 (6 bases). V was trimmed by 3 bases and J by 0 bases, leaving 10 bases between them. Germline CDR1 is KGHSH and CDR2 is LQKENI. The CDR3 is 15 residues long. This chain's CDR3 is CASSPGTSSTDTQYF. CDR3 DNA: TGTGCCAGCTCACCCGGGACATCTAGCACAGATACGCAGTATTTT.

This clonotype was observed many times. V usage is TRBV20-1 and J usage is TRBJ2-7; D call uncertain. V was cut by 2 bases and J by 2 bases, with 4 bases left in between. Germline values: CDR1 DFQATT, CDR2 SNEGSKA (reference sequence). This CDR3 is built from 11 residues. The CDR3 nucleotides are TGCAGTGCTAGAAGGGCCTACGAGCAGTACTTC. Encoded protein: CSARRAYEQYF.

The CDR3 sequence is CASSQRQLSNSPLHF. The CDR3 nucleotides read TGCGCCAGCAGCCAAAGACAGCTGTCCAATTCACCCCTCCACTTT. This chain joins TRBV4-3 and TRBJ1-6; tentative D call: TRBD1 (5 bases). The germline CDR1 and CDR2 sequences are LGHNA and YSLEER. This CDR3 region has 15 residues. The ends were cut back, 2 bases at V and 7 bases at J, with 12 bases in the middle.